Below, 3 T cell receptor beta chains from the same sample are listed, as sequenced in a study of blood T cell repertoires in COVID-19. Sequenced by immunoSEQ multiplex PCR; TCRdb stores in-frame clones only, minus some. There are more than 80,000 clones in the sample; approximately 82% occur only once, and approximately 2% lies in the top ten. Material for sequencing was peripheral blood. These receptors were obtained from a woman aged 70-85 years with acute or convalescent COVID-19.

V usage is TRBV25-1 and J usage is TRBJ2-1, with TRBD2 identical over 10 bases. The CDR3 has 13 residues. The germline CDR1 and CDR2 sequences are MGHDK and SYGVNS. CDR3 in amino acids: CVSSGGARNEQFF. The CDR3 DNA reads TGTGTCTCCAGCGGGGGGGCGCGGAATGAGCAGTTCTTC.

The genes are TRBV2 and TRBJ2-7; no definite D call. The CDR3 runs 13 residues. The germline V gene has CDR1 SNHLY and CDR2 FYNNEI. V was cut by 6 bases and J by 1 base, with 10 bases left in between. The CDR3 DNA sequence: TGTGCCAGCAGAATTGACATTTCCTACGAGCAGTACTTC. This gives the protein CASRIDISYEQYF.

The J gene is TRBJ1-6, the V gene TRBV25-1; D not certain. CDR3 length: 13 amino acids. Trimming took 7 bases from V and 7 from J, leaving 11 bases between them. The germline gives CDR1 MGHDK, CDR2 SYGVNS. CDR3 sequence: CASKTTTNSPLHF. Written as DNA, the CDR3 is TGTGCCAGCAAGACGACAACGAATTCACCCCTCCACTTT.